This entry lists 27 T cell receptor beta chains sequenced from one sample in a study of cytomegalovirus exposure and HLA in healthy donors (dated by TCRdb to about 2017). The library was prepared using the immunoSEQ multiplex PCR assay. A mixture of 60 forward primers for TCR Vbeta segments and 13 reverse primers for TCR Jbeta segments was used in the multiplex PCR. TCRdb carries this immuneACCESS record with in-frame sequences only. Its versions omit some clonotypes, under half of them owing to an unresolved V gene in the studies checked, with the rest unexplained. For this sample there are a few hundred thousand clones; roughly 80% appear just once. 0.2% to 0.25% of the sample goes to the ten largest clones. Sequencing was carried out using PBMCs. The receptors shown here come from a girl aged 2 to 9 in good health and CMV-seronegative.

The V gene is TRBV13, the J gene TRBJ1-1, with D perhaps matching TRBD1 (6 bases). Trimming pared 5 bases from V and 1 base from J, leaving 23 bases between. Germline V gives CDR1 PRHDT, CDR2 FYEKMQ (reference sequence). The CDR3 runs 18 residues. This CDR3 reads CASSTLPPGVGTNTEAFF. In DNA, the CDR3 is TGTGCCAGCAGCACCTTGCCCCCAGGGGTAGGGACGAACACTGAAGCTTTCTTT.

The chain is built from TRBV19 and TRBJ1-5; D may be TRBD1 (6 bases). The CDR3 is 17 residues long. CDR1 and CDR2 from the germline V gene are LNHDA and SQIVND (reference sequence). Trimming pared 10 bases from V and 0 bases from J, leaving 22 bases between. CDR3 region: CATRYVDSLYSNQPQHF. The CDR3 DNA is TGTGCCACCCGCTACGTGGACAGTCTCTATAGCAATCAGCCCCAGCATTTT.

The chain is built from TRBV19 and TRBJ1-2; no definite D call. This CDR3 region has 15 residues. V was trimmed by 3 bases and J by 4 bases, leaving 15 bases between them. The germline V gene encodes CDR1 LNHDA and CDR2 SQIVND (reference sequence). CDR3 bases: TGTGCCAGTAGTATTCCCGCCGCAGTCTTCTATGGCTACACCTTC. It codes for CASSIPAAVFYGYTF.

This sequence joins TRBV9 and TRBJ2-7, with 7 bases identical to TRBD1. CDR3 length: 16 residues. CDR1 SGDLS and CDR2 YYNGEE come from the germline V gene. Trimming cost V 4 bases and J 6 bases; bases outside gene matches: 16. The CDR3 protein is CASSPPPPQGTFEQYF. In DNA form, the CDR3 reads TGTGCCAGCAGCCCCCCTCCTCCACAGGGGACCTTCGAGCAGTACTTC.

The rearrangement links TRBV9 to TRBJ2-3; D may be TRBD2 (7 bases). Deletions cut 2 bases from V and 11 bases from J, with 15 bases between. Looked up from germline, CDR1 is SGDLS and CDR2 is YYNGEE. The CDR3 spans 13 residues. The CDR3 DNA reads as TGTGCCAGCAGCGTCTGGGGGGGCCGGGAGCAGTATTTT. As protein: CASSVWGGREQYF.

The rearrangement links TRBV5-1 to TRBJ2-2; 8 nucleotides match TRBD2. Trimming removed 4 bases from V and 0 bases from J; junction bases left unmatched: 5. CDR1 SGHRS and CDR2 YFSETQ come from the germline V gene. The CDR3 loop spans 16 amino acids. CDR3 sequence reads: CASSPLGLANTGELFF. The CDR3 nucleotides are TGCGCCAGCAGCCCACTGGGACTAGCGAACACCGGGGAGCTGTTTTTT.

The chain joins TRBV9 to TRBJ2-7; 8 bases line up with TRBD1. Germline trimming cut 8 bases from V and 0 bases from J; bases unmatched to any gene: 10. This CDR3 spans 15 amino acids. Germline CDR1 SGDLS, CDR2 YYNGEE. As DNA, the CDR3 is TGTGCCAGTTCTCCCGGACAGGGATTCTCCTACGAGCAGTACTTC. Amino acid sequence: CASSPGQGFSYEQYF.

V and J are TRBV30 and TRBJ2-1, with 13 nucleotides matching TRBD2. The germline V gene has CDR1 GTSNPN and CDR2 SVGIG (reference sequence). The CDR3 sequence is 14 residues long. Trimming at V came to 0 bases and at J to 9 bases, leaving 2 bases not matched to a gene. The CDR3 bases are TGTGCCTGGAGTGTACTAGCGGGAGGGATTGAGCAGTTCTTC. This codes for CAWSVLAGGIEQFF.

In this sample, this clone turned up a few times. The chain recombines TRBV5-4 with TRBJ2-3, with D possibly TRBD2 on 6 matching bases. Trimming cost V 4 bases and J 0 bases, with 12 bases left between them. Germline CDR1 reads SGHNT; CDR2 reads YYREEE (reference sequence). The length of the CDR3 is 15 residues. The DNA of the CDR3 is TGTGCCAGCAGCAACTCCGGGACTAGCACAGATACGCAGTATTTT. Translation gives CASSNSGTSTDTQYF.

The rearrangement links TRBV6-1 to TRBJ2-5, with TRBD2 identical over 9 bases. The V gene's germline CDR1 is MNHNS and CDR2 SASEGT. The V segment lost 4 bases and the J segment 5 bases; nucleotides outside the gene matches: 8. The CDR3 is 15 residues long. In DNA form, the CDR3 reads TGTGCCAGCAGTGCGGGACTAGCCGGGGTGGAGACCCAGTACTTC. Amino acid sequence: CASSAGLAGVETQYF.

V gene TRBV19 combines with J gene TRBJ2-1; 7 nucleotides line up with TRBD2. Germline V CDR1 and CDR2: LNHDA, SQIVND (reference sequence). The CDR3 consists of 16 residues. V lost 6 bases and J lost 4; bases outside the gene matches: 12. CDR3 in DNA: TGTGCCAGTAGCAGAGAGGGAGGGTCGGGTTACAATGAGCAGTTCTTC. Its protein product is CASSREGGSGYNEQFF.

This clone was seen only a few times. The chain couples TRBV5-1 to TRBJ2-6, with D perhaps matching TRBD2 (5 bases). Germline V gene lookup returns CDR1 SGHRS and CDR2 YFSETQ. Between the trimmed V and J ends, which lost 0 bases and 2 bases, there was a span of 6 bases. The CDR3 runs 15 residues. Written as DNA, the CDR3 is TGCGCCAGCAGCTTGGACGGGGCTGGGGCCAACGTCCTGACTTTC. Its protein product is CASSLDGAGANVLTF.

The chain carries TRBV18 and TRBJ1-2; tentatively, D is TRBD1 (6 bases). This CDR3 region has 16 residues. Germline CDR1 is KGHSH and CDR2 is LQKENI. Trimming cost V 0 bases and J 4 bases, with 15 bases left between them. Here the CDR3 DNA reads TGTGCCAGCTCACCACCGGCGGGGGCCTCGCGCTATGGCTACACCTTC. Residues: CASSPPAGASRYGYTF.

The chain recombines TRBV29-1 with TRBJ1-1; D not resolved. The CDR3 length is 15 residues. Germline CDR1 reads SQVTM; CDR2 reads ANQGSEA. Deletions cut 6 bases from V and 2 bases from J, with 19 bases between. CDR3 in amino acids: CSVETGETSNTEAFF. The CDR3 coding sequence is TGCAGCGTCGAAACGGGTGAAACGTCCAACACTGAAGCTTTCTTT.

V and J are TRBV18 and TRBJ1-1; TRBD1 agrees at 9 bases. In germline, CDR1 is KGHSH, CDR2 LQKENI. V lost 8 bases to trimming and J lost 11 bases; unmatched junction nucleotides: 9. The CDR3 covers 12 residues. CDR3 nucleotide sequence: TGTGCCAGCGCCCCGGGACAGGGTTCCGCTTTCTTT. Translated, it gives CASAPGQGSAFF. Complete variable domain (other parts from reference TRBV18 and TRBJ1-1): NAGVMQNPRHLVRRRGQEARLRCSPMKGHSHVYWYRQLPEEGLKFMVYLQKENIIDESGMPKERFSAEFPKEGPSILRIQQVVRGDSAAYFCASAPGQGSAFFGQGTRLTVV.

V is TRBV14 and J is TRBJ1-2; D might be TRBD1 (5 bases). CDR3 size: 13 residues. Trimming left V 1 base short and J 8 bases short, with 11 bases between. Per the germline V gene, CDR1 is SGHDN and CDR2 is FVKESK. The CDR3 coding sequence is TGTGCCAGCAGCCAAGCCCCAGGGCGCGGCTACACCTTC. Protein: CASSQAPGRGYTF.

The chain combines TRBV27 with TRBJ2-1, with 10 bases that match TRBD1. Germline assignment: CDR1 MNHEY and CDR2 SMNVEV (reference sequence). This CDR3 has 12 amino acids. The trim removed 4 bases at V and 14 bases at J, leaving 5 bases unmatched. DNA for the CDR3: TGTGCCAGCAGTTCGACAGGGGGCCCCGAGTTCTTC. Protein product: CASSSTGGPEFF.

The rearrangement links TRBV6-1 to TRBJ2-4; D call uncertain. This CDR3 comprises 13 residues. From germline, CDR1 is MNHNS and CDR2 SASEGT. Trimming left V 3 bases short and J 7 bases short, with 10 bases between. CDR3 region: CASSDGPPNIQYF. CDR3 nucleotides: TGTGCCAGCAGTGATGGCCCCCCGAACATTCAGTACTTC.

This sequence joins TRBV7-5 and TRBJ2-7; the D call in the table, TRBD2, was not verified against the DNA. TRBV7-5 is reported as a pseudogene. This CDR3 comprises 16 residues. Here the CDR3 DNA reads TGTGTCAGGCGGGCCCCGAGAACTGCCGAACCCAGGGAGCAGTACTTC. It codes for CVRRAPRTAEPREQYF.

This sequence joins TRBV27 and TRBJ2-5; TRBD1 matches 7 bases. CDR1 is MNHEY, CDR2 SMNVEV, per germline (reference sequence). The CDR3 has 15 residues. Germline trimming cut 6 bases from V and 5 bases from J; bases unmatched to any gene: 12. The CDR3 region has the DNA TGTGCCAGCAGCCGACAGGGCGTATTTCGGGAGACCCAGTACTTC. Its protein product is CASSRQGVFRETQYF.

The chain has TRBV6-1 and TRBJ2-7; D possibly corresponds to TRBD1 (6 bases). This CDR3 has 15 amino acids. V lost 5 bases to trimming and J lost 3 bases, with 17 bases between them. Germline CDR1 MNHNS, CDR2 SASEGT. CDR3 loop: CASSREQGPVYEQYF. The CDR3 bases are TGTGCCAGCAGTCGAGAACAGGGCCCTGTCTACGAGCAGTACTTC.

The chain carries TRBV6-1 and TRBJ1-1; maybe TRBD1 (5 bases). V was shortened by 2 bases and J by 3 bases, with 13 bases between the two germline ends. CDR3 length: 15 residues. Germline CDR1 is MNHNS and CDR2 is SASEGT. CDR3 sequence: CASSERVEGHTEAFF. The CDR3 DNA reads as TGTGCCAGCAGTGAACGCGTGGAGGGACACACTGAAGCTTTCTTT.

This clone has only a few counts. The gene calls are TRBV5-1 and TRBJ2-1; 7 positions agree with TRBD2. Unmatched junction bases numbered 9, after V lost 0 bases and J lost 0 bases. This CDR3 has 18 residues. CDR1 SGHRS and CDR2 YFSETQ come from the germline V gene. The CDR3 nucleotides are TGCGCCAGCAGCTTGGCCGAAGCGGGGTTTCCCTCCTACAATGAGCAGTTCTTC. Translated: CASSLAEAGFPSYNEQFF. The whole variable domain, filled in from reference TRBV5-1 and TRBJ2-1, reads KAGVTQTPRYLIKTRGQQVTLSCSPISGHRSVSWYQQTPGQGLQFLFEYFSETQRNKGNFPGRFSGRQFSNSRSEMNVSTLELGDSALYLCASSLAEAGFPSYNEQFFGPGTRLTVL.

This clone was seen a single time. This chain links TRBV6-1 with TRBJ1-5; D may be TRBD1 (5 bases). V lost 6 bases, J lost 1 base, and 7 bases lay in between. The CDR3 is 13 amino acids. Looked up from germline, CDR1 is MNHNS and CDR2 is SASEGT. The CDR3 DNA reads TGTGCCAGCAGGACAGTAAGCAATCAGCCCCAGCATTTT. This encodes CASRTVSNQPQHF.

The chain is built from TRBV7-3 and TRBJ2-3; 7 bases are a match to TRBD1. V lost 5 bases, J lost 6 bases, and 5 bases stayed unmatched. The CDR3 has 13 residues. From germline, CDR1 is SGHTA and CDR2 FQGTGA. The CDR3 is CASSQKGADTQYF. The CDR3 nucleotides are TGTGCCAGCAGCCAAAAGGGGGCGGATACGCAGTATTTT.

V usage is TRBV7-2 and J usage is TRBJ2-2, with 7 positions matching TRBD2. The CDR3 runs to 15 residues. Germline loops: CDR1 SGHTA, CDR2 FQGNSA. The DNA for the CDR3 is TGTGCAACCACACTTGGGGGGGCGAACACCGGGGAGCTGTTTTTT. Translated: CATTLGGANTGELFF.

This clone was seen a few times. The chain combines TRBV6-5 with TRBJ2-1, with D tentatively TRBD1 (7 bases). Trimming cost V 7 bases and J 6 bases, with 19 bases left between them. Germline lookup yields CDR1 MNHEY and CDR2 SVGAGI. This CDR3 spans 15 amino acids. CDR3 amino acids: CASTRSRDSPNEQFF. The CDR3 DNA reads TGTGCCAGCACCAGATCGCGGGACAGCCCCAATGAGCAGTTCTTC.